The 23 T cell receptor beta chains presented below share a single source sample, sequenced in a study of shared T cell receptors in the human thymus. Clones were sequenced by immunoSEQ multiplex PCR, and TCRdb holds only the in-frame ones, with some missing. The table lists some 700,000 clones, approximately 85% of them singletons. In addition, the sample was reused for a study of human thymus T cells.

The specimen sequenced was thymocytes. These TCRs come from a girl less than two years old with a congenital heart defect.

This chain links TRBV10-2 with TRBJ2-1, with 9 bases that match TRBD2. Losses at the gene ends were 5 bases for V and 8 bases for J; bases not matched to a gene: 7. The CDR3 has 14 amino acids. Germline CDR1 WSHSY, CDR2 SAAADI. CDR3 coding DNA: TGCGCCAGCAGTCCCCTAGCGGGGAGGTATGAGCAGTTCTTC. Translation: CASSPLAGRYEQFF.

The J gene is TRBJ2-1, the V gene TRBV5-1; D perhaps matches TRBD1 (5 bases). This CDR3 has 12 amino acids. V dropped 1 base and J dropped 7 bases, with 6 bases sitting between them. Germline V gene data show CDR1 as SGHRS and CDR2 as YFSETQ. The CDR3 region is CASSLNRNEQFF. CDR3 sequence (DNA): TGCGCCAGCAGCTTGAACAGGAATGAGCAGTTCTTC.

This chain joins TRBV4-1 and TRBJ1-6; TRBD1 aligns across 7 bases. Losses at the gene ends were 5 bases for V and 7 bases for J; bases not matched to a gene: 11. Germline V gene lookup returns CDR1 MGHRA and CDR2 YSYEKL. The CDR3 is made up of 16 amino acids. In DNA, the CDR3 is TGCGCCAGCAGCTATTGGCCCGGGACAGCGAATTCACCCCTCCACTTT. The encoded protein is CASSYWPGTANSPLHF.

This chain joins TRBV6-1 and TRBJ1-6; D possibly corresponds to TRBD1 (6 bases). Germline lookup yields CDR1 MNHNS and CDR2 SASEGT. V lost 7 bases, J lost 4 bases, and 11 bases lay in between. CDR3 length: 14 residues. The CDR3 region is CASTEGDYNSPLHF. CDR3 DNA sequence: TGTGCCAGCACCGAGGGGGATTATAATTCACCCCTCCACTTT.

V usage is TRBV6-5 and J usage is TRBJ2-7; weak D call: TRBD2 (7 bases). V was trimmed by 6 bases and J by 9 bases, leaving 21 bases between them. CDR1 MNHEY and CDR2 SVGAGI come from the germline V gene. The CDR3 length is 14 residues. The CDR3 is CASSRRGGADGQYF. CDR3 bases: TGTGCCAGCAGCCGAAGGGGGGGGGCGGATGGGCAGTACTTC.

This clone has just one count. V gene TRBV21-1 combines with J gene TRBJ1-2; the D segment call TRBD1 is taken from the table without a DNA check. TRBV21-1 counts as a pseudogene. The CDR3 has 16 amino acids. The CDR3 protein is CASSLIRDIANYGYTF. The CDR3 DNA reads TGTGCCAGCAGCTTGATCCGGGACATTGCTAACTATGGCTACACCTTC.

This chain connects TRBV5-1 to TRBJ2-3, with D possibly being TRBD2 (5 bases). Germline V gives CDR1 SGHRS, CDR2 YFSETQ. The germline V and J ends were trimmed by 4 bases and 4 bases, with 10 bases remaining between them. CDR3 length: 13 amino acids. CDR3 coding DNA: TGCGCCAGCAGCCCAGACGGGGCAGATACGCAGTATTTT. Translation gives CASSPDGADTQYF.

Here the CDR3 reads CASSPAARQSEAFF. The DNA for the CDR3 is TGCGCCAGCAGCCCGGCGGCAAGACAGTCAGAAGCTTTCTTT. J is TRBJ1-1 and V is TRBV5-1, with TRBD1 as a possible D gene (5 bases). The CDR3 is made up of 14 amino acids. Trimming took off 4 bases at V and 8 bases at J, with 18 bases between the two ends. Germline CDR1 reads SGHRS; CDR2 reads YFSETQ.

The chain uses TRBV28 and TRBJ2-7; 7 nucleotides align to TRBD2. V was clipped by 5 bases and J by 2 bases; unmatched bases: 6. Germline CDR1 reads MDHEN; CDR2 reads SYDVKM. The CDR3 contains 14 residues. Here the CDR3 DNA reads TGTGCCAGCAGTGCAGGGAGGGGTACCTACGAGCAGTACTTC. As protein: CASSAGRGTYEQYF. Complete variable domain (other parts from reference TRBV28 and TRBJ2-7): DVKVTQSSRYLVKRTGEKVFLECVQDMDHENMFWYRQDPGLGLRLIYFSYDVKMKEKGDIPEGYSVSREKKERFSLILESASTNQTSMYLCASSAGRGTYEQYFGPGTRLTVT.

The rearrangement links TRBV21-1 to TRBJ1-1; the table calls TRBD1, which could not be checked here. TRBV21-1 has pseudogene status. The CDR3 sequence is 17 residues long. CDR3 DNA sequence: TGTGCCAGCAGCAAATTTACCAGGGGGTTAGAGAACACTGAAGCTTTCTTT. It is translated as CASSKFTRGLENTEAFF.

This chain joins TRBV5-1 and TRBJ1-5; 11 nucleotides agree with TRBD1. The CDR3 runs 13 residues. J gave up 9 bases and V 5 bases, and 4 bases lay outside the gene matches. Per the germline V gene, CDR1 is SGHRS and CDR2 is YFSETQ. CDR3 DNA: TGCGCCAGCAGGTCGGGACAGGGGGGGCCCCAGCATTTT. Its protein is CASRSGQGGPQHF. Full variable domain (remainder filled in from reference TRBV5-1 and TRBJ1-5): KAGVTQTPRYLIKTRGQQVTLSCSPISGHRSVSWYQQTPGQGLQFLFEYFSETQRNKGNFPGRFSGRQFSNSRSEMNVSTLELGDSALYLCASRSGQGGPQHFGDGTRLSIL.

The chain links TRBV25-1 to TRBJ1-6; D is undetermined. Germline V CDR1 and CDR2: MGHDK, SYGVNS. V lost 3 bases to trimming and J lost 7 bases, with 10 bases between them. The CDR3 contains 14 residues. The CDR3: CASSERRENSPLHF. DNA of the CDR3: TGTGCCAGCAGTGAGCGGAGGGAGAATTCACCCCTCCACTTT.

The chain couples TRBV5-1 to TRBJ2-7; D is possibly TRBD2 (6 bases). Germline CDR1 reads SGHRS; CDR2 reads YFSETQ. Trimming removed 0 bases from V and 1 base from J, with 14 bases in between. The CDR3 is 16 residues long. This chain's CDR3 is CASSLDGPRGSYEQYF. The CDR3 DNA reads TGCGCCAGCAGCTTGGATGGACCCCGGGGGTCCTACGAGCAGTACTTC.

The J gene is TRBJ1-6, the V gene TRBV19, with TRBD1 matching over 7 bases. The CDR3 sequence is 15 residues long. Looked up from germline, CDR1 is LNHDA and CDR2 is SQIVND (reference sequence). V shed 4 bases and J 4 bases; nucleotides not matched to a gene: 4. The CDR3 region has the DNA TGTGCCAGTAGTACGACAGGGCGATATAATTCACCCCTCCACTTT. Its translation: CASSTTGRYNSPLHF.

The chain has TRBV19 and TRBJ1-1; 7 bases map to TRBD1. V dropped 4 bases and J dropped 0; count of bases not matched to a gene: 26. Germline CDR1 reads LNHDA; CDR2 reads SQIVND (reference sequence). This CDR3 is built from 22 residues. The CDR3 here is CASSTPSPTRQGTSHMNTEAFF. CDR3 coding DNA: TGTGCCAGTAGTACTCCATCCCCCACCCGACAGGGAACGAGCCACATGAACACTGAAGCTTTCTTT.

This clone has only a few counts. V usage is TRBV28 and J usage is TRBJ2-7; maybe TRBD1 (5 bases). The CDR3 loop spans 14 amino acids. The V gene's germline CDR1 is MDHEN and CDR2 SYDVKM. V was cut by 4 bases and J by 3 bases, with 13 bases left in between. CDR3 sequence reads: CASSSWQGDYEQYF. The CDR3 nucleotides are TGTGCCAGCAGTTCTTGGCAGGGTGACTACGAGCAGTACTTC.

V and J are TRBV9 and TRBJ1-1; D possibly corresponds to TRBD1 (5 bases). V lost 3 bases, J lost 8 bases, and 14 bases lay in between. The CDR3 length is 13 residues. The germline V gene encodes CDR1 SGDLS and CDR2 YYNGEE. CDR3 sequence (DNA): TGTGCCAGCAGCGAGGGGCCTCGAACCGAAGCTTTCTTT. Translated: CASSEGPRTEAFF.

This clone was found once. J is TRBJ2-4 and V is TRBV28; D uncertain. This CDR3 has 16 residues. The germline gives CDR1 MDHEN, CDR2 SYDVKM. The germline V and J ends were trimmed by 4 bases and 5 bases, with 18 bases remaining between them. CDR3 bases: TGTGCCAGCAGTTCAGACCAGAAAGAACGGGAAAACATTCAGTACTTC. Translating gives CASSSDQKERENIQYF.

This chain joins TRBV15 and TRBJ1-1; no clear D gene. The V and J ends lost 1 base and 0 bases respectively, with 9 bases between them. CDR1 is LNHNV, CDR2 YYDKDF, per germline (reference sequence). The CDR3 totals 15 residues. The CDR3 DNA is TGTGCCACCAGCAGAGTGAGACATCTGAACACTGAAGCTTTCTTT. It specifies CATSRVRHLNTEAFF.

A word on this clone: The sample contains more than one DNA sequence encoding this CDR3. This chain joins TRBV11-2 and TRBJ1-6, with 9 bases lining up with TRBD1. This CDR3 region has 16 residues. CDR1 and CDR2 from the germline V gene are SGHAT and FQNNGV. Trimming cost V 10 bases and J 5 bases; bases outside gene matches: 12. This CDR3 is CATRGDRDGNNSPLHF. The CDR3 coding sequence is TGTGCCACCCGAGGGGACAGGGACGGAAATAATTCACCCCTCCACTTT.

The V and J genes are TRBV5-1 and TRBJ2-1; 11 bases are a match to TRBD2. CDR1 SGHRS and CDR2 YFSETQ come from the germline V gene. V lost 5 bases, J lost 5 bases, and 6 bases stayed unmatched. CDR3 size: 15 residues. The CDR3 sequence is CASSPGLAGHNEQFF. For the CDR3, the DNA is TGCGCCAGCAGTCCCGGACTAGCGGGTCACAATGAGCAGTTCTTC.

The chain joins TRBV9 to TRBJ1-6, with TRBD1 identical over 8 bases. Trimming removed 3 bases from V and 7 bases from J; junction bases left unmatched: 6. This CDR3 contains 15 residues. Per the germline V gene, CDR1 is SGDLS and CDR2 is YYNGEE. This CDR3 reads CASSAQDRENSPLHF. CDR3 coding DNA: TGTGCCAGCAGCGCACAGGACAGGGAAAATTCACCCCTCCACTTT.

This chain uses TRBV5-1 with TRBJ2-7, with a tentative D call TRBD1 (6 bases). The ends were cut back, 0 bases at V and 5 bases at J, with 12 bases in the middle. Per germline, CDR1 SGHRS and CDR2 YFSETQ. The CDR3 covers 14 residues. CDR3 loop: CASSLEVRGHEQYF. Here the CDR3 DNA reads TGCGCCAGCAGCTTGGAGGTCAGGGGCCACGAGCAGTACTTC.